This TCR beta chain appears in the sequencing data of a study of blood T cell repertoires in COVID-19. Study information: Italy, Spain and the United States were the sources of the convalescent and acute COVID-19 samples. The analysed material was cDNA or gDNA that came from T cells, B-cell-depleted T cells, or PBMCs.

Germline V gene data show CDR1 as WNHNN and CDR2 as SYGVQD (reference sequence). The J segment lost 13 bases and the V segment lost 0 bases, leaving 3 bases of the junction unmatched. The CDR3 length is 13 residues. Per the original methods: Nucleated cell counts were estimated from reference gene primer amplification. Profiling relied on immunoSEQ multiplex PCR, and the TCRdb table lists in-frame clones only, not all of them. V, J and clone size are taken as reported in that table, and D and trimming were inferred from the DNA itself. The sample carries 160,000 or so clones, 90% recorded once. The J gene is TRBJ2-1, the V gene TRBV10-1; 10 nucleotides agree with TRBD2. What was sequenced was peripheral blood. This TCR derives from a man aged 60 to 75 with active or convalescent COVID-19. The chain's CDR3 is CASSESLAGGQFF. Here the CDR3 DNA reads TGCGCCAGCAGTGAGTCGTTAGCGGGAGGACAGTTCTTC.